This entry lists 21 T cell receptor beta chains sequenced from one sample in a study of Tregs in tolerant kidney transplant recipients. Assay: immunoSEQ multiplex PCR; the TCRdb copy retains only in-frame clones and omits some. The profile shows about 81,000 clones, roughly 90% of them singletons. Mixed chimerism was transient after nonmyeloablative marrow transplants from related graft donors. Here the sequenced sample was CD4+ T cells from blood (PBMCs), taken 24 months after the transplant. These receptors all come from a human patient who received a combined kidney and bone marrow transplant. The graft donor may have given rise to some T cells.

V usage is TRBV2 and J usage is TRBJ2-1; TRBD1 matches 10 bases. CDR3 size: 14 residues. Germline values: CDR1 SNHLY, CDR2 FYNNEI. V lost 8 bases and J lost 9; bases outside the gene matches: 10. The CDR3 nucleotides are TGTGCCAGCTCTCGGGGGACAGGGGACCCTGAGCAGTTCTTC. As protein: CASSRGTGDPEQFF.

The gene calls are TRBV10-3 and TRBJ2-5; 14 nucleotides match TRBD2. Trimming cost V 9 bases and J 1 base; bases outside gene matches: 4. This CDR3 comprises 15 residues. Germline-derived CDR1 and CDR2 are ENHRY and SYGVKD. CDR3 protein: CAIGTSGRSQETQYF. The CDR3 DNA follows: TGTGCCATAGGGACTAGCGGGAGATCCCAAGAGACCCAGTACTTC.

The chain couples TRBV9 to TRBJ1-2; D gene unclear. Trimming removed 0 bases from V and 5 bases from J, with 11 bases in between. The CDR3 has 14 amino acids. Germline V lookup: CDR1 SGDLS, CDR2 YYNGEE. The CDR3 DNA reads as TGTGCCAGCAGCGTAGGGAGGGCGCTTTATGGCTACACCTTC. Its protein product is CASSVGRALYGYTF.

The V gene is TRBV5-4, the J gene TRBJ2-5; D remains unclear. V gave up 4 bases and J gave up 3 bases, with 10 bases separating them. Germline CDR1 SGHNT, CDR2 YYREEE (reference sequence). This CDR3 comprises 13 residues. The CDR3 coding sequence is TGTGCCAGCAGCCTACAGTCGGAAGAGACCCAGTACTTC. Residues: CASSLQSEETQYF. The whole variable domain, filled in from reference TRBV5-4 and TRBJ2-5, reads ETGVTQSPTHLIKTRGQQVTLRCSSQSGHNTVSWYQQALGQGPQFIFQYYREEENGRGNFPPRFSGLQFPNYSSELNVNALELDDSALYLCASSLQSEETQYFGPGTRLLVL.

The chain recombines TRBV5-1 with TRBJ2-3; the match to TRBD2 covers 11 bases. Germline V gene sequence: CDR1 SGHRS, CDR2 YFSETQ. This CDR3 has 16 residues. The junction had 5 bases not matched to a gene; V was cut back by 4 bases and J by 1 base. In nucleotides, the CDR3 is TGCGCCAGCAGCCAACTACTAGCGGGGGGCACAGATACGCAGTATTTT. Translating it yields CASSQLLAGGTDTQYF.

Only a few counts were recorded for this clone. The J gene is TRBJ1-4, the V gene TRBV5-1; TRBD1 is a possible D gene (5 bases). CDR3 length: 16 amino acids. Germline CDR1 and CDR2: SGHRS and YFSETQ. V was cut by 4 bases and J by 0 bases, with 13 bases left in between. CDR3 bases: TGCGCCAGCAGCATACCCGACAGCGCAACTAATGAAAAACTGTTTTTT. Its protein product is CASSIPDSATNEKLFF.

This chain uses TRBV2 with TRBJ2-4; 7 bases fit TRBD1. Germline CDR1 and CDR2: SNHLY and FYNNEI. V lost 8 bases, J lost 1 base, and 8 bases stayed unmatched. CDR3 length: 15 residues. CDR3 protein: CASGDRRLAKNIQYF. The CDR3 DNA follows: TGTGCCAGCGGGGACAGACGCCTCGCCAAAAACATTCAGTACTTC.

V and J are TRBV4-2 and TRBJ1-1; 9 nucleotides line up with TRBD1. After removal of 0 bases from V and 7 bases from J, the junction contained 9 bases not matched to a gene. Germline-derived CDR1 and CDR2 are LGHNA and YNFKEQ. This CDR3 region has 16 residues. CDR3 protein: CASSQESLQGAIEAFF. The CDR3 DNA follows: TGTGCCAGCAGCCAAGAATCGCTACAGGGGGCGATTGAAGCTTTCTTT.

The chain links TRBV2 to TRBJ2-5; 9 positions agree with TRBD2. The germline V gene has CDR1 SNHLY and CDR2 FYNNEI. This CDR3 comprises 15 residues. The J segment lost 2 bases and the V segment lost 7 bases, leaving 8 bases of the junction unmatched. The CDR3: CASMRRGGPQETQYF. In nucleotides, the CDR3 is TGTGCCAGCATGCGGCGGGGGGGGCCGCAAGAGACCCAGTACTTC.

This clone occurred once. The V and J genes are TRBV5-1 and TRBJ1-3; D unresolved. V lost 0 bases to trimming and J lost 0 bases, with 13 bases between them. Looked up from germline, CDR1 is SGHRS and CDR2 is YFSETQ. There are 17 residues in the CDR3. The CDR3 DNA is TGCGCCAGCAGCTTGGTCCCAGGATACAGCTCTGGAAACACCATATATTTT. Its translation is CASSLVPGYSSGNTIYF.

The V gene is TRBV7-2, the J gene TRBJ2-5; maybe TRBD1 (6 bases). CDR1 is SGHTA and CDR2 is FQGNSA in the germline V gene. V lost 6 bases and J 7 bases, leaving 21 bases between the germline ends. The CDR3 consists of 15 residues. The CDR3 DNA sequence: TGTGCCAGCAGTCTAGGCGGCACTCCCAGGGGGACCCAGTACTTC. Protein: CASSLGGTPRGTQYF. The full variable domain, in which reference TRBV7-2 and TRBJ2-5 provide the parts outside the CDR3, is GAGVSQSPSNKVTEKGKDVELRCDPISGHTALYWYRQSLGQGLEFLIYFQGNSAPDKSGLPSDRFSAERTGGSVSTLTIQRTQQEDSAVYLCASSLGGTPRGTQYFGPGTRLLVL.

This clone was seen a single time. The chain employs TRBV7-6 and TRBJ2-5; the match to TRBD2 covers 7 bases. The DNA end favors TRBJ2-7, so the J call may be wrong. Germline V gene data show CDR1 as SGHVS and CDR2 as FNYEAQ. This CDR3 comprises 15 residues. CDR3 loop: CASSAVAGNSYEQYF. The CDR3 nucleotides are TGTGCCAGCAGCGCCGTAGCGGGCAACTCCTACGAGCAGTACTTC.

The V and J genes are TRBV5-4 and TRBJ2-1; D not resolved. The CDR3 consists of 16 residues. Germline V gene lookup returns CDR1 SGHNT and CDR2 YYREEE (reference sequence). The germline V and J ends were trimmed by 0 bases and 4 bases, with 14 bases remaining between them. In nucleotides, the CDR3 is TGTGCCAGCAGCTTGGTAGCCCCCTTGGCGTACAATGAGCAGTTCTTC. This translates into CASSLVAPLAYNEQFF.

CDR3 sequence (DNA): TGTGCCTGGATGGCGGATGTGGGTGGCTACACCTTC. This sequence encodes CAWMADVGGYTF. The gene calls are TRBV30 and TRBJ1-2; no reliable D call. The germline V and J ends were trimmed by 4 bases and 7 bases, with 13 bases remaining between them. This CDR3 spans 12 amino acids. Germline CDR1 GTSNPN, CDR2 SVGIG (reference sequence). The whole variable domain, filled in from reference TRBV30 and TRBJ1-2, reads SQTIHQWPATLVQPVGSPLSLECTVEGTSNPNLYWYRQAAGRGLQLLFYSVGIGQISSEVPQNLSASRPQDRQFILSSKKLLLSDSGFYLCAWMADVGGYTFGSGTRLTVV.

The chain has TRBV29-1 and TRBJ1-1; 11 nucleotides align to TRBD1. In germline, CDR1 is SQVTM, CDR2 ANQGSEA. V was clipped by 4 bases and J by 11 bases; unmatched bases: 12. This CDR3 region has 14 residues. CDR3 DNA sequence: TGCAGCGTTGGGTGGGGGGACAGGGGGTCTTTGGCTTTCTTT. This sequence encodes CSVGWGDRGSLAFF.

The chain carries TRBV6-1 and TRBJ2-5; TRBD2 agrees at 10 bases. V shed 2 bases and J 1 base; nucleotides not matched to a gene: 1. Germline values: CDR1 MNHNS, CDR2 SASEGT. The CDR3 is 15 residues long. Here the CDR3 DNA reads TGTGCCAGCAGTGAACTAGCGGGGGCCCAAGAGACCCAGTACTTC. Translating it yields CASSELAGAQETQYF.

This chain uses TRBV5-4 with TRBJ2-3, with 7 positions matching TRBD1. Looked up from germline, CDR1 is SGHNT and CDR2 is YYREEE (reference sequence). The CDR3 has 17 amino acids. J lost 5 bases, V lost 0 bases, and 12 bases had no gene match. The CDR3 region is CASSLEGGRGRRDTQYF. The CDR3 DNA reads TGTGCCAGCAGCTTGGAGGGTGGTAGGGGGCGCCGAGATACGCAGTATTTT.

This clone was seen only once. As DNA, the CDR3 is TGTGCCAGCAGTGAACGGGGACAGGGAAAGAACACTGAAGCTTTCTTT. As protein: CASSERGQGKNTEAFF. The rearrangement joins TRBV2 to TRBJ1-1; 9 nucleotides line up with TRBD1. V shed 2 bases, J shed 1 base, and the junction held 5 bases outside the gene matches. CDR3 length: 16 amino acids. Germline lookup yields CDR1 SNHLY and CDR2 FYNNEI.

The chain recombines TRBV7-2 with TRBJ2-5; 7 bases line up with TRBD1. Losses at the gene ends were 8 bases for V and 5 bases for J; bases not matched to a gene: 8. CDR3 size: 13 residues. CDR1 is SGHTA, CDR2 FQGNSA, per germline. Here the CDR3 reads CASRSLDRETQYF. CDR3 DNA: TGTGCCAGCCGTAGCTTGGACAGGGAGACCCAGTACTTC.

The J gene is TRBJ1-3, the V gene TRBV4-2; 8 bases are a match to TRBD1. Germline values: CDR1 LGHNA, CDR2 YNFKEQ. J gave up 8 bases and V 2 bases, and 8 bases lay outside the gene matches. The CDR3 loop spans 15 amino acids. For the CDR3, the DNA is TGTGCCAGCAGCCAATCAGGGGGCGACGGGTACACCATATATTTT. This gives the protein CASSQSGGDGYTIYF.

The genes are TRBV5-8 and TRBJ2-6, with D perhaps matching TRBD2 (6 bases). CDR3 length: 16 residues. V lost 3 bases to trimming and J lost 2 bases, with 12 bases between them. The germline V gene encodes CDR1 SGHTS and CDR2 YDEGEE. In nucleotides, the CDR3 is TGTGCCAGCAGCTCGGATGGGGGGACTGGGGCCAACGTCCTGACTTTC. Amino acids: CASSSDGGTGANVLTF. Looking up the rest from reference TRBV5-8 and TRBJ2-6 gives the full variable domain: EAGVTQSPTHLIKTRGQQATLRCSPISGHTSVYWYQQALGLGLQFLLWYDEGEERNRGNFPPRFSGRQFPNYSSELNVNALELEDSALYLCASSSDGGTGANVLTFGAGSRLTVL.